Each of the 20 T cell receptor beta chains below was sequenced from the same sample in a study of a mutant IDH1 vaccine in newly diagnosed glioma. Time point indicated: baseline, week 1 (first vaccination visit). As for treatment: pre-vaccination baseline after standard-of-care therapy. The method was immunoSEQ multiplex PCR; TCRdb's version includes in-frame clones alone and lacks a portion of them. This table holds 65,000 to 70,000 clones, about 86% found once. The sample consisted of PBMCs, taken from a glioma patient treated with radiotherapy, temozolomide or both. The receptors originated from a man under 40 with glioma.

This sequence joins TRBV7-2 and TRBJ2-7; D possibly corresponds to TRBD2 (5 bases). V was pared by 5 bases and J by 2 bases, with 10 bases between. The V gene's germline CDR1 is SGHTA and CDR2 FQGNSA. This CDR3 has 13 residues. CDR3 DNA sequence: TGTGCCAGCAGCCTACTAGGAGCCTACGAGCAGTACTTC. Its translation is CASSLLGAYEQYF.

The V call is TRBV2, the J call TRBJ1-1; weak D call: TRBD1 (6 bases). Germline lookup yields CDR1 SNHLY and CDR2 FYNNEI. V lost 4 bases and J 0 bases, leaving 9 bases between the germline ends. The CDR3 is 14 amino acids. CDR3 in DNA: TGTGCCAGCAGTGGTTGGGGGCTGAACACTGAAGCTTTCTTT. It codes for CASSGWGLNTEAFF.

This clone was found once. V usage is TRBV9 and J usage is TRBJ2-2; D is unresolved. The CDR3 is made up of 13 amino acids. With 4 bases removed from V and 0 bases from J, the gap between germline ends came to 4 bases. Germline CDR1 reads SGDLS; CDR2 reads YYNGEE. The CDR3 DNA reads TGTGCCAGCAGCCCAACGAACACCGGGGAGCTGTTTTTT. Protein: CASSPTNTGELFF.

The rearrangement joins TRBV6-4 to TRBJ1-5; D might be TRBD1 (5 bases). The germline V gene has CDR1 MRHNA and CDR2 SNTAGT. CDR3 length: 18 amino acids. V lost 6 bases and J 0 bases, leaving 21 bases between the germline ends. CDR3 in amino acids: CASSINTRVPGSNQPQHF. DNA for the CDR3: TGTGCCAGCAGCATTAACACCAGGGTCCCCGGTAGCAATCAGCCCCAGCATTTT.

The rearrangement links TRBV13 to TRBJ1-1, with D possibly being TRBD1 (6 bases). The CDR3 sequence is 16 residues long. The V and J ends lost 4 bases and 2 bases respectively, with 17 bases between them. Germline V gene data show CDR1 as PRHDT and CDR2 as FYEKMQ (reference sequence). CDR3 in amino acids: CASSSNPGHLNTEAFF. CDR3 coding DNA: TGTGCCAGCAGCTCAAACCCGGGACACCTCAACACTGAAGCTTTCTTT. Supplemented by reference TRBV13 and TRBJ1-1, the full variable domain reads AAGVIQSPRHLIKEKRETATLKCYPIPRHDTVYWYQQGPGQDPQFLISFYEKMQSDKGSIPDRFSAQQFSDYHSELNMSSLELGDSALYFCASSSNPGHLNTEAFFGQGTRLTVV.

The gene calls are TRBV13 and TRBJ2-7; D remains unclear. Germline V gene sequence: CDR1 PRHDT, CDR2 FYEKMQ (reference sequence). Trimming removed 6 bases from V and 1 base from J, with 7 bases in between. CDR3 size: 12 residues. This CDR3 is CASSLKSYEQYF. The DNA of the CDR3 is TGTGCCAGCAGTCTTAAGTCCTACGAGCAGTACTTC.

The rearrangement uses TRBV6-5 and TRBJ2-5; the D gene is possibly TRBD1 (5 bases). V lost 6 bases, J lost 1 base, and 12 bases lay in between. The V gene's germline CDR1 is MNHEY and CDR2 SVGAGI. The CDR3 runs to 14 residues. The CDR3 DNA is TGTGCCAGCAGGCGACAGCTGACCCAAGAGACCCAGTACTTC. Residues: CASRRQLTQETQYF.

The rearrangement uses TRBV4-1 and TRBJ2-1, with D unclear. The germline gives CDR1 MGHRA, CDR2 YSYEKL. The CDR3 covers 15 residues. Trimming shortened V by 1 base and J by 0 bases, and 7 bases separated the two germline ends. CDR3 sequence reads: CASSQGSVSYNEQFF. The CDR3 DNA reads as TGCGCCAGCAGCCAAGGGTCAGTCTCCTACAATGAGCAGTTCTTC.

The rearrangement joins TRBV9 to TRBJ2-3, with 10 bases fitting TRBD2. Germline lookup yields CDR1 SGDLS and CDR2 YYNGEE. CDR3 length equals 16 residues. The V segment lost 0 bases and the J segment 5 bases; nucleotides outside the gene matches: 6. CDR3 sequence (DNA): TGTGCCAGCAGCGTAGCAGCGGGGGGGCCGCTAGATACGCAGTATTTT. This encodes CASSVAAGGPLDTQYF.

This chain connects TRBV4-1 to TRBJ2-7; perhaps TRBD2 as D (6 bases). V lost 0 bases and J lost 3, with 15 bases in between. The CDR3 is 16 residues long. Germline CDR1 MGHRA, CDR2 YSYEKL. This CDR3 reads CASSQDRAGRVYEQYF. The CDR3 DNA sequence: TGCGCCAGCAGCCAAGATCGTGCGGGAAGGGTCTACGAGCAGTACTTC.

The chain has TRBV9 and TRBJ1-3; TRBD1 matches 7 bases. CDR1 is SGDLS, CDR2 YYNGEE, per germline. The CDR3 spans 16 residues. The trim removed 1 base at V and 4 bases at J, leaving 8 bases unmatched. This CDR3 reads CASSVTPGQQGNTIYF. CDR3 sequence (DNA): TGTGCCAGCAGCGTAACCCCGGGACAGCAGGGAAACACCATATATTTT.

V is TRBV18 and J is TRBJ2-3; possibly TRBD1 for D (5 bases). The V end was cut by 4 bases, the J end by 0 bases, with 17 bases between. CDR3 length: 17 amino acids. CDR1 is KGHSH and CDR2 is LQKENI in the germline V gene. The CDR3 spells CASSRADLGASTDTQYF. The CDR3 bases are TGTGCCAGCTCACGGGCAGATTTAGGGGCCAGCACAGATACGCAGTATTTT.

To note about this clone: One junction end does not reproduce the germline sequence, and a read error may be involved. The CDR3 protein is CASSEGNTEAFF. The CDR3 bases are TGTGCCAGCAGCGAAGGTAACACTGAAGCTTTCTTT. The chain carries TRBV6-1 and TRBJ1-1; the D is unclear. The CDR3 totals 12 residues. Germline values: CDR1 MNHNS, CDR2 SASEGT.

The chain couples TRBV4-1 to TRBJ2-1; TRBD2 matches 13 bases. J was trimmed by 5 bases and V by 6 bases; bases with no gene match: 4. The CDR3 contains 15 residues. The V gene's germline CDR1 is MGHRA and CDR2 YSYEKL. For the CDR3, the DNA is TGCGCCAGCAGATACACTAGCGGGGGGGACAATGAGCAGTTCTTC. Protein sequence: CASRYTSGGDNEQFF.

This chain links TRBV27 with TRBJ2-3; perhaps D is TRBD1 or TRBD2 (8 bases each). This CDR3 is 18 amino acids long. Deletions cut 4 bases from V and 2 bases from J, with 22 bases between. Germline CDR1 MNHEY, CDR2 SMNVEV (reference sequence). The CDR3 sequence: CASSWTSRGPKYTDTQYF. The CDR3 region has the DNA TGTGCCAGCAGTTGGACTAGCAGGGGGCCAAAGTACACAGATACGCAGTATTTT.

V usage is TRBV5-5 and J usage is TRBJ2-1, with 9 positions matching TRBD2. Germline loops: CDR1 SGHKS, CDR2 YYEKEE (reference sequence). J gave up 6 bases and V 4 bases, and 5 bases lay outside the gene matches. The length of the CDR3 is 14 residues. The CDR3 protein is CASSLWTSVNEQFF. The CDR3 DNA reads TGTGCCAGCAGCCTTTGGACTAGCGTCAATGAGCAGTTCTTC.

The chain joins TRBV9 to TRBJ2-5, with 7 bases fitting TRBD1. The CDR3 loop spans 14 amino acids. V shed 4 bases and J 11 bases; nucleotides not matched to a gene: 14. Germline V gene data show CDR1 as SGDLS and CDR2 as YYNGEE. The CDR3 loop reads CASSLTPGQGEQYF. CDR3 nucleotide sequence: TGTGCCAGCAGCCTCACCCCTGGGCAGGGGGAACAGTACTTC.

The chain has TRBV5-3 and TRBJ2-1, with D uncertain. TRBV5-3 is placed among ORFs of uncertain function. V dropped 5 bases and J dropped 9 bases, with 3 bases sitting between them. The CDR3 covers 9 residues. CDR3 in DNA: TGTGCCAGAAGGGGTGAGCAGTTCTTC. Translating it yields CARRGEQFF.

This clone was detected once. Other DNA sequences in this sample translate to the same CDR3. The V and J genes are TRBV5-1 and TRBJ1-2; possibly TRBD1 for D (6 bases). The ends were cut back, 4 bases at V and 1 base at J, with 8 bases in the middle. CDR3 length equals 13 residues. Germline CDR1 reads SGHRS; CDR2 reads YFSETQ. This CDR3 is CASSPDSNYGYTF. The CDR3 DNA is TGCGCCAGCAGCCCGGACAGTAACTATGGCTACACCTTC.

This clone was detected only a few times. The chain has TRBV30 and TRBJ2-7; D ambiguous. The germline CDR1 and CDR2 sequences are GTSNPN and SVGIG (reference sequence). This CDR3 comprises 13 residues. Trimming left V 2 bases short and J 4 bases short, with 12 bases between. CDR3 residues: CAWSLGEAYEQYF. CDR3 in DNA: TGTGCCTGGAGTCTCGGAGAGGCGTACGAGCAGTACTTC.